This T cell receptor beta chain derives from a study of T-cell reconstitution after alpha-beta-depleted transplantation in children listed by TCRdb under 2016. Regarding the research as a whole: The study quantitatively tracked T-cell immune reconstitution after TCRalphabeta/CD19-depleted allogeneic hematopoietic cell transplantation in children using TCR repertoire profiling. Study-level results and caveats: Over subsequent months, a decline in hyperexpanded clone frequencies was noted, and after one year, T-cell counts and TCRbeta diversity were mostly ascribed to newly produced T cells. About two months after transplant, the apparently early recovery of alphabetaT-cell counts reportedly depended on just several hundred clones that had expanded rapidly and came from non-depleted graft cells. The high TCRbeta diversity at day 60 in some patients was ascribed to recipient T cells and intrathymic progenitors that had survived conditioning.

Library preparation was by PCR. Sequencer: Illumina HiSeq 2500. To normalize quantification of the TCRbeta repertoire, the TCR libraries were built with molecular barcoding that relied on unique molecular identifiers. The public reads were reanalyzed by TCRdb: fastp trimming at Q25, MiXCR alignment, in-frame beta chains only. A single entry per CDR3 protein holds the most common genes and DNA from its merged rows. The table for this sample lists about 250,000 distinct CDR3 sequences; 20% to 30% of them were counted only once. The ten top clones hold about 4.8% of the sample. The treatment or condition label, read with the paper, signifies: allogeneic hematopoietic cell transplantation with graft depleted of TCRalphabeta T cells and CD19 B cells. The children who served as transplant recipients had been given grafts of TCRalphabeta/CD19-depleted allogeneic hematopoietic cells. As to this clonotype: Its antigen has not been determined. The record has no base qualities; no much larger clone is one base away.

CDR1 and CDR2, looked up from the germline V gene (reference sequence), are LGHDT and YNNKEL. From the cysteine up to the phenylalanine, the CDR3 has a length of 15 residues. Solely the CDR3 DNA is kept, with 45 bases framed from the first base. Ends trimmed: V by 3 bases, J by 2 bases; bases unmatched to a gene: 4. The receptor was isolated from a female patient between 2 and 15 years old who had a stem cell transplant for congenital amegakaryocytic thrombocytopenia, so the T cells may come from the graft donor. Material: PBMCs, mostly from graft donor cells, obtained 360 days after TCRalphabeta/CD19-depleted stem cell transplant. The chain couples TRBV3-1 to TRBJ2-3; 8 bases in the junction line up with TRBD1. The CDR3 corresponds to CASSQTGANTDTQYF. The nucleotide sequence reads as follows: TGTGCCAGCAGCCAGACAGGGGCCAACACAGATACGCAGTATTTT.